The entry below describes one T cell receptor (beta chain). Its binding antigen is unknown. There are no base qualities to consult, and no much larger clone falls within one base. The CDR3 numbers 15 residues from cysteine through phenylalanine. The read is trimmed to its CDR3 DNA, 45 bases read in frame from base 1. The CDR1 and CDR2 encoded by the germline V gene are SGHRS and YFSETQ. V loses 3 bases of germline sequence and J loses 2 bases, and the interval between the two ends is 14 bases. The immunoSEQ Assay, a bias-controlled multiplex PCR, was used to amplify TCRbeta CDR3 regions from genomic DNA. The paper's processing steps were these. The number of nucleated cells in each sample was estimated by amplification of reference gene primers within the assay. Sequence reads were collapsed and filtered to measure the absolute abundance of every unique TCRbeta CDR3 rearrangement. For each sample, productive Simpson clonality was calculated by taking the square root of Simpson's diversity index across productive rearrangements. TCRdb took this table from immuneACCESS and kept in-frame rearrangements with V and J called. Such tables lack part of the clones; where checked against another copy, unresolved V genes explain under half of the gap, and the rest is unexplained. V, J and clone size are taken as reported in that table, and D and trimming were inferred from the DNA itself. This sample comprises some 150,000 clones, more than 70% of them detected only once. The ten largest clones capture 1.5% to 2% of the sample.

Collaborating institutions collected whole blood in K2EDTA tubes following their own protocols. For TCRbeta analysis, collaborators shipped samples as frozen whole blood, isolated PBMCs, or DNA extracted from either of those sample types. The data derive from a study of blood T cell repertoires in COVID-19 (dated by TCRdb to about 2020). With respect to the entire study: The collaborator samples originated in the United States, Italy and Spain and spanned the acute and convalescent phases of COVID-19. The prospective study material was composed of cDNA or gDNA derived from T cells, B-cell-depleted T cells, or PBMCs. Deeply sampled blood TCRbeta repertoires from subjects exposed to, actively infected with, or recovered from COVID-19 were included in the dataset. The repertoires were released in a freely available public database meant as a resource for research on the immune response to SARS-CoV-2. Samples came from the ongoing ImmuneRACE study (first 160 participants) plus 1,254 subjects from 6 global collaborators. The sample metadata nearly always contained a de-identified subject ID, COVID-19 status, age in years and sex. Where HLA class I and class II types were available, the types were taken from metadata supplied by the sample provider, not from assay-based typing.

What the research found in general, with its limitations: How much clinical and demographic metadata was included differed by source and by participant, and the metadata was provided uncurated.

The TCR was taken from a human donor in a cohort sampled during active COVID-19. The sequence links TRBV5-1 to TRBJ1-2, with an unclear D gene assignment. The sequenced sample consisted of peripheral blood. The CDR3 region reads CASSSQTGVNYGYTF. The sequence in DNA is TGCGCCAGCAGCTCACAGACCGGGGTAAACTATGGCTACACCTTC.